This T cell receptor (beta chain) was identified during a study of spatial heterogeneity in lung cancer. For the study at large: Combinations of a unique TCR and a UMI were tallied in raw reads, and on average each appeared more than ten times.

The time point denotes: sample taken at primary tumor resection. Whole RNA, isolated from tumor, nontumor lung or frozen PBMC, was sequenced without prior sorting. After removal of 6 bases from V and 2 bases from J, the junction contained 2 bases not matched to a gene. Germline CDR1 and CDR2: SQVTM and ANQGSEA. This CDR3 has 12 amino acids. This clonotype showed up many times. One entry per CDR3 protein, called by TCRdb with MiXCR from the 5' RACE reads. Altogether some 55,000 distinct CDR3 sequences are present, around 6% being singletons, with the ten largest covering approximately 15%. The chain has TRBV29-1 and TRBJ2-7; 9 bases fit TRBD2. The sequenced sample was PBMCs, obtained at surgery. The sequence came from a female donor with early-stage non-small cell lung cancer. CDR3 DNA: TGCAGCGTGGGACTAGCAGCCTACGAGCAGTACTTC. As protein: CSVGLAAYEQYF.